One sample yielded the 32 T cell receptor beta chains listed below, sequenced in a study of blood T cells in healthy people across ages. The second PCR ran about 6 to 11 cycles with a sample-barcoded 5' primer and J-beta primers. In TCRdb, the 5' RACE reads were re-called with MiXCR into one record per CDR3 protein. The profile shows about 780,000 distinct CDR3 sequences, around 68% of them singletons. Sequenced sample: blood. The receptors come from a man in his thirties or forties in good health.

The rearrangement uses TRBV7-3 and TRBJ2-1, with 9 bases lining up with TRBD2. Per the germline V gene, CDR1 is SGHTA and CDR2 is FQGTGA. This CDR3 is 16 amino acids long. V lost 1 base, J lost 10 bases, and 11 bases stayed unmatched. The CDR3 nucleotides read TGTGCCAGCAGCTTAAAGAGCGGGGGGCCCCGGGCAGAGCAGTTCTTC. It encodes CASSLKSGGPRAEQFF.

The chain carries TRBV20-1 and TRBJ2-7; no reliable D call. CDR1 and CDR2 from the germline V gene are DFQATT and SNEGSKA (reference sequence). The V and J ends lost 3 bases and 3 bases respectively, with 18 bases between them. This CDR3 region has 15 residues. The CDR3 protein is CSASQVPTKGYEQYF. The CDR3 DNA reads TGCAGTGCTAGCCAGGTCCCGACAAAGGGCTACGAGCAGTACTTC.

This clonotype was detected only once. The chain couples TRBV5-1 to TRBJ2-3; D call uncertain. Germline V gene sequence: CDR1 SGHRS, CDR2 YFSETQ. The CDR3 has 17 residues. Between the trimmed V and J ends, which lost 5 bases and 2 bases, there was a span of 21 bases. The DNA for the CDR3 is TGCGCCAGCAGTTATACCTACGTGAGCACGACCACAGATACGCAGTATTTT. Amino acids: CASSYTYVSTTTDTQYF.

This chain joins TRBV25-1 and TRBJ2-1, with 12 bases fitting TRBD2. Trimming took 0 bases from V and 8 from J; bases not matched to a gene: 2. Germline V gives CDR1 MGHDK, CDR2 SYGVNS. This CDR3 comprises 15 residues. The DNA of the CDR3 is TGTGCCAGCAGTGAATATCGACTAGCGGGGGATGAGCAGTTCTTC. This sequence encodes CASSEYRLAGDEQFF.

In this sample, this clonotype turned up once. V is TRBV11-2 and J is TRBJ1-4, with 7 bases that match TRBD1. Germline CDR1 and CDR2: SGHAT and FQNNGV. V lost 3 bases, J lost 5 bases, and 6 bases stayed unmatched. This CDR3 has 15 residues. CDR3 sequence (DNA): TGTGCCAGCAGCTTGTGGGCAGGGGGGAATGAAAAACTGTTTTTT. It translates to CASSLWAGGNEKLFF.

V gene TRBV7-2 combines with J gene TRBJ1-2, with a tentative D call TRBD1 (5 bases). CDR3 length: 15 residues. From germline, CDR1 is SGHTA and CDR2 FQGNSA. V was pared by 5 bases and J by 7 bases, with 20 bases between. The CDR3 sequence: CASSPEGAHQGGYTF. As DNA, the CDR3 is TGTGCCAGCAGCCCAGAGGGAGCGCACCAGGGTGGCTACACCTTC.

The chain joins TRBV7-2 to TRBJ2-1; 10 bases agree with TRBD2. The DNA end lines up better with TRBJ2-7; the J call may be wrong. CDR1 is SGHTA and CDR2 is FQGNSA in the germline V gene. This CDR3 has 19 amino acids. CDR3 amino acids: CASSLWASGGQYLYNEQYF. For the CDR3, the DNA is TGTGCCAGCAGCTTATGGGCTAGCGGGGGCCAATACCTCTACAATGAGCAGTACTTC.

This sequence joins TRBV10-3 and TRBJ2-5; either TRBD1 or TRBD2 may supply D (6 bases each). V was clipped by 2 bases and J by 4 bases, with 11 bases between them. This CDR3 contains 14 residues. Germline-derived CDR1 and CDR2 are ENHRY and SYGVKD. In nucleotides, the CDR3 is TGTGCCATCAGTGAGGACAGGAGGGGAGAGACCCAGTACTTC. Encoded protein: CAISEDRRGETQYF.

The rearrangement uses TRBV5-4 and TRBJ2-7; D remains unclear. The V gene's germline CDR1 is SGHNT and CDR2 YYREEE (reference sequence). This CDR3 region has 14 residues. Between the trimmed V and J ends, which lost 0 bases and 3 bases, there was a span of 10 bases. The DNA for the CDR3 is TGTGCCAGCAGCTTGGTTCCGGGTGTCTACGAGCAGTACTTC. This sequence encodes CASSLVPGVYEQYF.

The chain uses TRBV4-3 and TRBJ2-5, with D perhaps being TRBD1 or TRBD2 (6 bases each). Germline V CDR1 and CDR2: LGHNA, YSLEER. V was trimmed by 4 bases and J by 11 bases, leaving 26 bases between them. There are 16 residues in the CDR3. CDR3 coding DNA: TGCGCCAGCAGCCCGGGAGTGCAGGGGTGGTACAATGAGCAGTACTTC. Amino acid sequence: CASSPGVQGWYNEQYF.

The J gene is TRBJ1-2, the V gene TRBV12-3 or TRBV12-4, with a weak D call TRBD1 (6 bases). The CDR3 has 15 amino acids. V lost 5 bases, J lost 4 bases, and 17 bases lay in between. The CDR3 bases are TGTGCCAGCAGTCCCCCGACAGGACTTACCTATGGCTACACCTTC. The encoded protein is CASSPPTGLTYGYTF.

The J gene is TRBJ2-7, the V gene TRBV7-9; D might be TRBD1 (7 bases). The germline V gene has CDR1 SEHNR and CDR2 FQNEAQ (reference sequence). The V end lost 3 bases, the J end lost 1 base, and 13 bases lay between the germline ends. The CDR3 is 15 amino acids. The CDR3 spells CASSLGGRGSYEQYF. In DNA form, the CDR3 reads TGTGCCAGCAGCTTGGGAGGCAGGGGGTCCTACGAGCAGTACTTC. Full variable domain (outside the CDR3, taken from reference TRBV7-9 and TRBJ2-7): DTGVSQNPRHKITKRGQNVTFRCDPISEHNRLYWYRQTLGQGPEFLTYFQNEAQLEKSRLLSDRFSAERPKGSFSTLEIQRTEQGDSAMYLCASSLGGRGSYEQYFGPGTRLTVT.

This clonotype has only one observation. The genes are TRBV28 and TRBJ2-5; 9 bases match TRBD1. The CDR3 spans 15 residues. Unmatched junction bases numbered 7, after V lost 6 bases and J lost 2 bases. CDR1 MDHEN and CDR2 SYDVKM come from the germline V gene. CDR3 nucleotides: TGTGCCAGCAGCCAGGACAGGGGCCTACAAGAGACCCAGTACTTC. Its protein is CASSQDRGLQETQYF.

DNA for the CDR3: TGTGCCATCAGAAGAAACCGGGACAGGTCCTACAATGAGCAGTTCTTC. Translation: CAIRRNRDRSYNEQFF. The rearrangement links TRBV10-3 to TRBJ2-1; 8 bases agree with TRBD1. This CDR3 spans 16 amino acids. Trimming removed 6 bases from V and 1 base from J; junction bases left unmatched: 8. Germline V gene lookup returns CDR1 ENHRY and CDR2 SYGVKD.

This chain connects TRBV2 to TRBJ2-5; 8 nucleotides align to TRBD1. Germline trimming cut 10 bases from V and 4 bases from J; bases unmatched to any gene: 8. This CDR3 region has 13 residues. CDR1 SNHLY and CDR2 FYNNEI come from the germline V gene. CDR3 in DNA: TGTGCCACCGCCTCAGGGGGCGGAGAGACCCAGTACTTC. Translating it yields CATASGGGETQYF.

For this clonotype: With a much larger clone just one base away, this may be a read error. The rearrangement joins TRBV5-1 to TRBJ2-1; D unresolved. The length of the CDR3 is 16 residues. V lost 3 bases to trimming and J lost 8 bases, with 21 bases between them. Per germline, CDR1 SGHRS and CDR2 YFSETQ. The CDR3 DNA reads as TGCGCCAGCAGCTCGGACCGGGCCGCTAGGGTCCATGAGCAGTTCTTC. It translates to CASSSDRAARVHEQFF.

This clonotype was detected only a few times. This chain uses TRBV12-3 or TRBV12-4 with TRBJ2-7; D tentatively fits TRBD1 or TRBD2 (5 bases each). CDR3 length: 14 residues. Trimming cost V 4 bases and J 2 bases, with 12 bases left between them. The chain's CDR3 is CASSSGTTPYEQYF. CDR3 bases: TGTGCCAGCAGTTCAGGGACCACCCCCTACGAGCAGTACTTC.

This clonotype was detected only a few times. The chain employs TRBV29-1 and TRBJ2-7; 7 nucleotides match TRBD1. The CDR3 extends over 13 amino acids. Germline-derived CDR1 and CDR2 are SQVTM and ANQGSEA. The CDR3 DNA reads as TGCAGTTATCGATCGGGACAGTCCTACGAGCAGTACTTC. Translation gives CSYRSGQSYEQYF.

The CDR3 coding sequence is TGTGCCAGCAGCTTACGTGGGACTAGCGGGGGCCAACCTTCCTACAATGAGCAGTACTTC. This encodes CASSLRGTSGGQPSYNEQYF. The genes are TRBV7-2 and TRBJ2-5, with 14 nucleotides matching TRBD2. V shed 2 bases, J shed 11 bases, and the junction held 22 bases outside the gene matches. The germline V gene encodes CDR1 SGHTA and CDR2 FQGNSA. CDR3 size: 20 residues.

This chain links TRBV6-1 with TRBJ2-7; 8 nucleotides agree with TRBD1. The germline V gene encodes CDR1 MNHNS and CDR2 SASEGT. The CDR3 runs 14 residues. The ends lost 1 base at V and 3 bases at J; junction bases unmatched: 2. CDR3 amino acids: CASSEGTGNYEQYF. The CDR3 nucleotides are TGTGCCAGCAGTGAAGGGACAGGGAACTACGAGCAGTACTTC.

This rearrangement joins TRBV29-1 to TRBJ2-7; 7 bases match TRBD1. V trimming: 7 bases; J trimming: 5 bases; junction bases outside the gene matches: 8. The CDR3 runs to 12 residues. Germline lookup yields CDR1 SQVTM and CDR2 ANQGSEA. For the CDR3, the DNA is TGCAGCGCTAAGACAGGGTCCCACGAGCAGTACTTC. This gives the protein CSAKTGSHEQYF.

V and J are TRBV4-3 and TRBJ2-4; tentatively, D is TRBD1 (6 bases). V shed 1 base and J shed 0 bases, with 7 bases lying between them. The CDR3 has 15 residues. CDR1 LGHNA and CDR2 YSLEER come from the germline V gene. This CDR3 is CASSQGTAAKNIQYF. In DNA form, the CDR3 reads TGCGCCAGCAGCCAAGGGACAGCAGCCAAAAACATTCAGTACTTC.

This chain uses TRBV6-5 with TRBJ2-6; the D gene is possibly TRBD1 (6 bases). The CDR3 has 15 residues. Between the trimmed V and J ends, which lost 6 bases and 2 bases, there was a span of 11 bases. Germline V gene sequence: CDR1 MNHEY, CDR2 SVGAGI. In DNA, the CDR3 is TGTGCCAGCAGCCCAGGGGTGGCTGGGGCCAACGTCCTGACTTTC. It yields the protein CASSPGVAGANVLTF.

This chain connects TRBV29-1 to TRBJ2-7; 7 bases are a match to TRBD2. Germline V CDR1 and CDR2: SQVTM, ANQGSEA. The length of the CDR3 is 14 residues. V was pared by 6 bases and J by 3 bases, with 11 bases of the junction left unmatched. The CDR3 loop is CSVTERGFGYEQYF. CDR3 nucleotide sequence: TGCAGCGTCACCGAGCGGGGATTCGGCTACGAGCAGTACTTC.

The chain joins TRBV7-9 to TRBJ2-4; no clear D gene. The end of the DNA aligns better with TRBJ2-7, so the J call may be wrong. Germline lookup yields CDR1 SEHNR and CDR2 FQNEAQ (reference sequence). The CDR3 has 15 residues. CDR3 region: CASSHSVGLFYEQYF. The CDR3 DNA reads as TGTGCCAGCAGCCACAGCGTGGGGTTGTTTTACGAGCAGTACTTC.

The chain employs TRBV20-1 and TRBJ2-7; 9 bases fit TRBD1. This CDR3 contains 13 residues. Germline CDR1 reads DFQATT; CDR2 reads SNEGSKA (reference sequence). Trimming removed 5 bases from V and 1 base from J; junction bases left unmatched: 3. The CDR3 protein is CSALGTGSYEQYF. DNA for the CDR3: TGCAGTGCTTTGGGGACAGGGTCCTACGAGCAGTACTTC.

This clonotype was observed a few times. The J gene is TRBJ1-2, the V gene TRBV28; no clear D. The CDR3 length is 13 residues. The V gene's germline CDR1 is MDHEN and CDR2 SYDVKM. V lost 2 bases to trimming and J lost 7 bases, with 11 bases between them. CDR3 protein: CASSLNVGSGYTF. The DNA of the CDR3 is TGTGCCAGCAGTTTAAATGTAGGTAGTGGCTACACCTTC.

This clonotype was recorded a few times. The V gene is TRBV5-1, the J gene TRBJ2-7, with 9 bases aligning to TRBD2. Germline loops: CDR1 SGHRS, CDR2 YFSETQ. There are 15 residues in the CDR3. J gave up 4 bases and V 7 bases, and 12 bases lay outside the gene matches. Written as DNA, the CDR3 is TGCGCCAGCGGAGGCGGGGGGGCCCCGGAATACGAGCAGTACTTC. Its protein is CASGGGGAPEYEQYF.

This clonotype has more than one count but fewer than ten. The chain is built from TRBV29-1 and TRBJ1-2; D call uncertain. The germline gives CDR1 SQVTM, CDR2 ANQGSEA. V lost 3 bases and J 3 bases, leaving 14 bases between the germline ends. The CDR3 length is 14 residues. In DNA form, the CDR3 reads TGCAGCGTTGACGACGGGCTGGTGGACTATGGCTACACCTTC. Translated: CSVDDGLVDYGYTF.

The chain links TRBV6-5 to TRBJ2-7; D gene unclear. The CDR3 contains 15 residues. V lost 2 bases to trimming and J lost 3 bases, with 14 bases between them. The germline V gene has CDR1 MNHEY and CDR2 SVGAGI. CDR3 residues: CASSYRKGTHYEQYF. CDR3 DNA: TGTGCCAGCAGTTACAGAAAGGGAACTCACTACGAGCAGTACTTC.

CDR3: CSVEDQRSPGNTIYF. The CDR3 nucleotides read TGCAGCGTTGAAGATCAGCGGAGCCCTGGAAACACCATATATTTT. This rearrangement joins TRBV29-1 to TRBJ1-3; no firm D call. V was clipped by 0 bases and J by 2 bases, with 11 bases between them. The CDR3 spans 15 residues. CDR1 SQVTM and CDR2 ANQGSEA come from the germline V gene.

A few counts support this clonotype. This chain connects TRBV5-1 to TRBJ2-1; either TRBD1 or TRBD2 may fit D (5 bases each). CDR3 size: 11 residues. CDR1 and CDR2 (germline): SGHRS, YFSETQ. V dropped 1 base and J dropped 13 bases, with 9 bases sitting between them. The CDR3 protein is CASSLRDLQFF. The DNA for the CDR3 is TGCGCCAGCAGCTTGAGGGACCTTCAGTTCTTC.